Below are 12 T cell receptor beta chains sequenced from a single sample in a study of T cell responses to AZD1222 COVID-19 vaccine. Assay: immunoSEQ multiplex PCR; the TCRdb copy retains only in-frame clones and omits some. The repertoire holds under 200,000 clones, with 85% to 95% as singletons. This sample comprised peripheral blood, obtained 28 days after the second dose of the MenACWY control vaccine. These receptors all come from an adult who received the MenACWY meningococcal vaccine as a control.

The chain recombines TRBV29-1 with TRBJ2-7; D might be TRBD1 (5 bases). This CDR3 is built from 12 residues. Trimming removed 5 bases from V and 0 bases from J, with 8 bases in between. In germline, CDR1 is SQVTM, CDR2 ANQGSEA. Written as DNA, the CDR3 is TGCAGCGTTTGGGGCGGCTCCTACGAGCAGTACTTC. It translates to CSVWGGSYEQYF.

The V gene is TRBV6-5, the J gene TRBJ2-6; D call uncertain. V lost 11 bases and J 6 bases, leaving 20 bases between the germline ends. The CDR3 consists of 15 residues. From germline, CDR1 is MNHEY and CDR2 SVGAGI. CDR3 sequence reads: CAYRTEGRKANVLTF. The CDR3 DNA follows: TGTGCCTATAGGACGGAAGGAAGAAAGGCCAACGTCCTGACTTTC.

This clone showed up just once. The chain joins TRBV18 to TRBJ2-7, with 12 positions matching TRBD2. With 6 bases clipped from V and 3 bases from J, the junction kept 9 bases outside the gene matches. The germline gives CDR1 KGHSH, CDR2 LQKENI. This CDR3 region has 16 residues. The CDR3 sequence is CASSPLAGGSNYEQYF. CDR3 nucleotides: TGTGCCAGCTCCCCCCTAGCGGGAGGGAGCAACTACGAGCAGTACTTC.

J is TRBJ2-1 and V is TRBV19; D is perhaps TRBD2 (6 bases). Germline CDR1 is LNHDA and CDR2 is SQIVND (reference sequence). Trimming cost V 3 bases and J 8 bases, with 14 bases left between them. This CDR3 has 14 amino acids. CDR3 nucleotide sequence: TGTGCCAGTAGTATCCCCCACCAGCGGGATGAGCAGTTCTTC. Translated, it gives CASSIPHQRDEQFF.

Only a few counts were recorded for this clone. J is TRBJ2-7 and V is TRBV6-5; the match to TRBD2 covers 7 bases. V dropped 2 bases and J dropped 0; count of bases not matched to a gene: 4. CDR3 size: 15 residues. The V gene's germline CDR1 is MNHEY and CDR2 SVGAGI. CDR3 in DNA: TGTGCCAGCAGTTACAGCGGGATTAGCTCCTACGAGCAGTACTTC. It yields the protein CASSYSGISSYEQYF.

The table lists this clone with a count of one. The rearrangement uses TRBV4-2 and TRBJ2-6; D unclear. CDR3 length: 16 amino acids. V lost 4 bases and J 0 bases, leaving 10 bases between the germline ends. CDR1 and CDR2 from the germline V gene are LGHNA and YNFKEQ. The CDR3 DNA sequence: TGTGCCAGCAGCCTAGACCCCGGCTCTGGGGCCAACGTCCTGACTTTC. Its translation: CASSLDPGSGANVLTF.

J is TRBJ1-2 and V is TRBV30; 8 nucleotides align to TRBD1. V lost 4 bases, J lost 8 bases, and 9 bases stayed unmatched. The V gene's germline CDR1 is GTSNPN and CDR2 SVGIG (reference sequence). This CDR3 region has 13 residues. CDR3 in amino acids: CAWTIGDRQGYTF. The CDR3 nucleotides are TGTGCCTGGACCATAGGGGACAGGCAAGGCTACACCTTC.

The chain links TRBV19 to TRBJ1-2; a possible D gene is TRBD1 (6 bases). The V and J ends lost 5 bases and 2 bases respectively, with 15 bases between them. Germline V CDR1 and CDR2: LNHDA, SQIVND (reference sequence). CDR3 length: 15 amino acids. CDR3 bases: TGTGCCAGTAGTTGGGGGCCGCTAGGGAACTATGGCTACACCTTC. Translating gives CASSWGPLGNYGYTF.

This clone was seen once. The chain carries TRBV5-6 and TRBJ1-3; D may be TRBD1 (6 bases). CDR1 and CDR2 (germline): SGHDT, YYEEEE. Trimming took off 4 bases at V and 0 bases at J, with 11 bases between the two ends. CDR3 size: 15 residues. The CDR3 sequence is CASSRGQNSGNTIYF. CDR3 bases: TGTGCCAGCAGCCGGGGACAAAACTCTGGAAACACCATATATTTT.

Here the CDR3 DNA reads TGTGCCAGTAGTATCAATCAGGTCACGGGCAGGAGTGAAGCTTTCTTT. Translation: CASSINQVTGRSEAFF. V and J are TRBV19 and TRBJ1-1, with no clear D. The CDR3 covers 16 residues. CDR1 LNHDA and CDR2 SQIVND come from the germline V gene (reference sequence). The V end was cut by 3 bases, the J end by 7 bases, with 21 bases between.

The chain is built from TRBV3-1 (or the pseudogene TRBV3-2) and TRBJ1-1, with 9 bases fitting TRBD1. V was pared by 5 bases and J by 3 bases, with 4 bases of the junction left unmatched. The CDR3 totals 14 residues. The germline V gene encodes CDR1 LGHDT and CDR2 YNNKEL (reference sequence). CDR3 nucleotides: TGTGCCAGCAGCAGGACAGGGGAGTACACTGAAGCTTTCTTT. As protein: CASSRTGEYTEAFF.

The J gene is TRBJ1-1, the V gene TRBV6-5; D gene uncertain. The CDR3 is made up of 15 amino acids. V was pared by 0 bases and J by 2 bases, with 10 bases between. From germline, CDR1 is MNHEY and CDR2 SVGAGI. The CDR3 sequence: CASSYSLIGNTEAFF. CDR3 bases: TGTGCCAGCAGTTACTCGTTAATAGGCAACACTGAAGCTTTCTTT.